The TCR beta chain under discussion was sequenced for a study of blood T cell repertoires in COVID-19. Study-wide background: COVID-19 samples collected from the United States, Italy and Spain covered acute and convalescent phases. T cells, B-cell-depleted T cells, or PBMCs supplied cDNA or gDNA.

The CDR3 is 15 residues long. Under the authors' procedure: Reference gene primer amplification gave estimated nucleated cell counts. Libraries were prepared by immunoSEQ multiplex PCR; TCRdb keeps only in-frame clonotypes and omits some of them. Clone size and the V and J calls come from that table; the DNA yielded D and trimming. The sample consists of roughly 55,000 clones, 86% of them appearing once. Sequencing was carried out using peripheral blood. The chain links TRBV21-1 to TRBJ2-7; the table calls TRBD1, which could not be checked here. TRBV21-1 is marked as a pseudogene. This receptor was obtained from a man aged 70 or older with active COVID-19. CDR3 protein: CASSKWPSPQDEQYF. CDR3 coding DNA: TGTGCCAGCAGCAAATGGCCGAGCCCTCAGGACGAGCAGTACTTC.